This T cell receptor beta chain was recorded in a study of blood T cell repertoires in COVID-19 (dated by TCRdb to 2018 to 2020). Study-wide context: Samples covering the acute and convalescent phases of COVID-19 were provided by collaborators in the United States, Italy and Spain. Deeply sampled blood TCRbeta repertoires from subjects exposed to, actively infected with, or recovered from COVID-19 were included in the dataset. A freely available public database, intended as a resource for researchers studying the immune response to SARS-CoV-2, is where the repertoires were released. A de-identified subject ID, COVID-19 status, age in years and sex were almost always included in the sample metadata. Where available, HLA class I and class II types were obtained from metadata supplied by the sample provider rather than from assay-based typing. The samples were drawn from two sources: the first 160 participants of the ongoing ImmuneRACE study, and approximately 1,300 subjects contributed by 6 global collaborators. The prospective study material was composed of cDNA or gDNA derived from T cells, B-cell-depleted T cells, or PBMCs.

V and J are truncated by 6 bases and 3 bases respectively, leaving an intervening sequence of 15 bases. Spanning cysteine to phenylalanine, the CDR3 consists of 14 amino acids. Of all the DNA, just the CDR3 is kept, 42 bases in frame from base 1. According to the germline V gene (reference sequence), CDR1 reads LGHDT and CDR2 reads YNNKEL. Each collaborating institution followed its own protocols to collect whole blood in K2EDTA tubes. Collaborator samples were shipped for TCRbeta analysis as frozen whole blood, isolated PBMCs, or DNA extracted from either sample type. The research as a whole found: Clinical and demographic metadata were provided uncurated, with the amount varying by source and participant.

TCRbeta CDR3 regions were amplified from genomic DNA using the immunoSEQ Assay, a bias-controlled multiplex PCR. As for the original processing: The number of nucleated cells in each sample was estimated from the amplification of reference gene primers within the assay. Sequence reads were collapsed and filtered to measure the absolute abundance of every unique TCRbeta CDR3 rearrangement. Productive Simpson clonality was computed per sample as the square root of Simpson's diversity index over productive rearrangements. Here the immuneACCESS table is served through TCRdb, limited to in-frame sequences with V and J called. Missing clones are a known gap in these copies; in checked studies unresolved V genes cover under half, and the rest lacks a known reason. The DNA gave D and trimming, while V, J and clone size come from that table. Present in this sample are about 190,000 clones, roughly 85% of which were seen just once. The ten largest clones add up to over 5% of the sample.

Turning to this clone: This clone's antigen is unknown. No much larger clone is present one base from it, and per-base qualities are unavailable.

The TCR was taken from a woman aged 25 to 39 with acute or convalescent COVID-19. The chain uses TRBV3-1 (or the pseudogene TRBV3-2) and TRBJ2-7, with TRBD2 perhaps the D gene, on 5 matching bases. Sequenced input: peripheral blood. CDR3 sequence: CASSPRGEFYEQYF. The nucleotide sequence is TGTGCCAGCAGTCCCCGGGGAGAGTTCTACGAGCAGTACTTC.